These 20 T cell receptor beta chains share one sample of origin, sequenced in a study of OX40 agonist ivuxolimab in advanced cancers. Assay used: immunoSEQ multiplex PCR; TCRdb lists only in-frame clones, some missing. The sample holds 40,000 to 45,000 clones, about 86% seen once. Here the sequenced sample was CD4+ or CD8+ T cells sorted from blood, taken in a trial of the OX40 agonist ivuxolimab. The receptors shown here come from an adult with an advanced solid tumor such as melanoma, head and neck, liver or kidney cancer.

The chain links TRBV12-5 to TRBJ1-6; 7 bases fit TRBD1. The V gene end was trimmed by 7 bases and the J gene end by 6 bases; junction bases not matched to a gene: 12. The germline gives CDR1 LGHNT, CDR2 FRNRAP. This CDR3 has 16 amino acids. The CDR3 here is CASERQGQGVNSPLHF. The CDR3 DNA reads as TGTGCTAGTGAACGTCAAGGGCAGGGGGTTAATTCACCCCTCCACTTT. Full variable domain (rest looked up from reference TRBV12-5 and TRBJ1-6): DARVTQTPRHKVTEMGQEVTMRCQPILGHNTVFWYRQTMMQGLELLAYFRNRAPLDDSGMPKDRFSAEMPDATLATLKIQPSEPRDSAVYFCASERQGQGVNSPLHFGNGTRLTVT.

This clone was picked up a small number of times. The chain has TRBV5-1 and TRBJ2-5, with 11 bases fitting TRBD2. In germline, CDR1 is SGHRS, CDR2 YFSETQ. The CDR3 contains 16 residues. Trimming cost V 1 base and J 1 base; bases outside gene matches: 3. The CDR3 protein is CASSLYSGGAQETQYF. CDR3 DNA sequence: TGCGCCAGCAGCTTGTATAGCGGGGGGGCCCAAGAGACCCAGTACTTC.

V gene TRBV11-3 combines with J gene TRBJ2-2, with a weak D call TRBD2 (6 bases). V was shortened by 5 bases and J by 5 bases, with 12 bases between the two germline ends. This CDR3 is built from 14 residues. Germline V lookup: CDR1 SGHNT, CDR2 YENEEA. CDR3 nucleotides: TGTGCCAGCAGCAAAACCGGGGGAACCGGGGAGCTGTTTTTT. Protein sequence: CASSKTGGTGELFF.

The V gene is TRBV9, the J gene TRBJ2-7; 8 positions match TRBD2. CDR1 and CDR2 (germline): SGDLS, YYNGEE. The CDR3 contains 17 residues. J gave up 0 bases and V 0 bases, and 8 bases lay outside the gene matches. For the CDR3, the DNA is TGTGCCAGCAGCGTAGGGGCTAGCGGGTTGAGCTCCTACGAGCAGTACTTC. Encoded protein: CASSVGASGLSSYEQYF.

The J gene is TRBJ1-1, the V gene TRBV2; D remains unclear. V was trimmed by 11 bases and J by 11 bases, leaving 9 bases between them. The CDR3 has 8 amino acids. Germline V CDR1 and CDR2: SNHLY, FYNNEI. The CDR3: CAEQGAFF. For the CDR3, the DNA is TGTGCCGAGCAAGGGGCTTTCTTT.

This rearrangement joins TRBV6-1 to TRBJ2-5; D is unclear. The CDR3 has 12 amino acids. The V gene's germline CDR1 is MNHNS and CDR2 SASEGT. V lost 5 bases and J lost 5, with 9 bases in between. CDR3: CASSFSRETQYF. DNA of the CDR3: TGTGCCAGCAGTTTCTCACGGGAGACCCAGTACTTC.

The chain carries TRBV7-9 and TRBJ1-1; D possibly corresponds to TRBD1 (5 bases). The V gene lost 2 bases and the J gene lost 1 base, with 11 bases spanning the gap. Germline V lookup: CDR1 SEHNR, CDR2 FQNEAQ (reference sequence). The CDR3 consists of 15 residues. CDR3 amino acids: CASSLYWGTNTEAFF. CDR3 coding DNA: TGTGCCAGCAGCTTATATTGGGGGACGAACACTGAAGCTTTCTTT.

This chain joins TRBV2 and TRBJ1-1; D possibly corresponds to TRBD1 (5 bases). CDR1 and CDR2 (germline): SNHLY, FYNNEI. Trimming cost V 8 bases and J 5 bases, with 9 bases left between them. CDR3 size: 11 residues. In DNA, the CDR3 is TGTGCCAGCTGGGGGGAAACTGAAGCTTTCTTT. It yields the protein CASWGETEAFF.

This clone was recorded once. This rearrangement joins TRBV7-2 to TRBJ1-1, with D possibly being TRBD1 (5 bases). The V and J ends lost 3 bases and 1 base respectively, with 9 bases between them. CDR3 size: 14 residues. The germline gives CDR1 SGHTA, CDR2 FQGNSA. The chain's CDR3 is CASSFLTGNTEAFF. The CDR3 region has the DNA TGTGCCAGCAGCTTCCTAACAGGGAACACTGAAGCTTTCTTT.

The chain links TRBV27 to TRBJ1-5; TRBD1 might be the D (5 bases). The germline gives CDR1 MNHEY, CDR2 SMNVEV (reference sequence). Trimming cost V 3 bases and J 4 bases, with 10 bases left between them. The CDR3 runs to 14 residues. CDR3 in DNA: TGTGCCAGCAGTTTGGGGGGAATGAATCAGCCCCAGCATTTT. Its translation is CASSLGGMNQPQHF.

The chain uses TRBV4-2 and TRBJ2-1; TRBD2 matches 7 bases. J gave up 7 bases and V 0 bases, and 12 bases lay outside the gene matches. CDR3 size: 17 residues. Germline-derived CDR1 and CDR2 are LGHNA and YNFKEQ. CDR3 in DNA: TGTGCCAGCAGCCAAGATCTAGTTAGCGGACTAGGTAATGAGCAGTTCTTC. As protein: CASSQDLVSGLGNEQFF.

The rearrangement uses TRBV4-3 and TRBJ2-7; D is uncertain. V lost 2 bases and J 3 bases, leaving 8 bases between the germline ends. CDR1 LGHNA and CDR2 YSLEER come from the germline V gene. The length of the CDR3 is 13 residues. The CDR3 loop is CASSQIRHYEQYF. CDR3 nucleotide sequence: TGCGCCAGCAGCCAAATACGGCACTACGAGCAGTACTTC.

V is TRBV7-6 and J is TRBJ2-2; TRBD1 or TRBD2 may be the D gene (6 bases each). Trimming cost V 0 bases and J 6 bases, with 11 bases left between them. The CDR3 totals 15 residues. Germline V gene data show CDR1 as SGHVS and CDR2 as FNYEAQ. The CDR3 region is CASSLAGGRSGELFF. CDR3 nucleotide sequence: TGTGCCAGCAGCTTAGCGGGGGGCCGTTCCGGGGAGCTGTTTTTT.

The J gene is TRBJ2-5, the V gene TRBV7-9; D is perhaps TRBD2 (6 bases). Trimming removed 2 bases at V and 2 bases at J, with 15 bases between. CDR3 length: 16 amino acids. In germline, CDR1 is SEHNR, CDR2 FQNEAQ (reference sequence). The CDR3 sequence: CASSLKGRMNQETQYF. The CDR3 coding sequence is TGTGCCAGCAGCTTAAAGGGGAGGATGAATCAAGAGACCCAGTACTTC.

The rearrangement links TRBV7-2 to TRBJ1-1; D is unclear. This CDR3 has 18 residues. V lost 1 base and J 0 bases, leaving 18 bases between the germline ends. Germline V gene sequence: CDR1 SGHTA, CDR2 FQGNSA. The DNA of the CDR3 is TGTGCCAGCAGCTTAGGTGTCGGGCGAACGGCATTGAACACTGAAGCTTTCTTT. It specifies CASSLGVGRTALNTEAFF.

The V and J genes are TRBV28 and TRBJ2-1; no firm D call. The germline CDR1 and CDR2 sequences are MDHEN and SYDVKM. This CDR3 has 18 amino acids. Trimming left V 4 bases short and J 3 bases short, with 22 bases between. For the CDR3, the DNA is TGTGCCAGCAGTTCAGCAAAATTCCAGGCTTTGGGCTACAATGAGCAGTTCTTC. Protein sequence: CASSSAKFQALGYNEQFF.

The V call is TRBV4-1, the J call TRBJ2-2, with D perhaps TRBD2 (5 bases). With 0 bases removed from V and 4 bases from J, the gap between germline ends came to 12 bases. The CDR3 covers 16 residues. Germline CDR1 is MGHRA and CDR2 is YSYEKL. The CDR3 bases are TGCGCCAGCAGCCAAGAAAGAGGGCGCGGCACCGGGGAGCTGTTTTTT. The encoded protein is CASSQERGRGTGELFF.

This sequence joins TRBV9 and TRBJ1-5; TRBD1 matches 8 bases. Losses at the gene ends were 5 bases for V and 3 bases for J; bases not matched to a gene: 4. Germline-derived CDR1 and CDR2 are SGDLS and YYNGEE. The CDR3 runs 14 residues. The CDR3 DNA sequence: TGTGCCAGCAGTCGACAGGGGTCCAATCAGCCCCAGCATTTT. As protein: CASSRQGSNQPQHF.

This clone has a single count. J is TRBJ2-5 and V is TRBV2; D is ambiguous. The V end was cut by 7 bases, the J end by 7 bases, with 13 bases between. The CDR3 runs 12 residues. CDR1 SNHLY and CDR2 FYNNEI come from the germline V gene. The CDR3, as DNA: TGTGCCAGCACCGGCTTCCCTGGGACCCAGTACTTC. It translates to CASTGFPGTQYF. The full variable domain, rest sourced from reference TRBV2 and TRBJ2-5, is EPEVTQTPSHQVTQMGQEVILRCVPISNHLYFYWYRQILGQKVEFLVSFYNNEISEKSEIFDDQFSVERPDGSNFTLKIRSTKLEDSAMYFCASTGFPGTQYFGPGTRLLVL.

The CDR3 sequence: CASSQDEGVRGRRYEQYF. For the CDR3, the DNA is TGTGCCAGCAGCCAAGATGAGGGCGTCCGGGGGCGGAGGTACGAGCAGTACTTC. This rearrangement joins TRBV14 to TRBJ2-7; either TRBD1 or TRBD2 may fit D (6 bases each). The germline gives CDR1 SGHDN, CDR2 FVKESK. V lost 0 bases and J 4 bases, leaving 22 bases between the germline ends. This CDR3 is built from 18 residues.